This TCR beta chain stems from a study of graft-versus-host responses after intestinal transplantation. V lost 2 bases, J lost 1 base, and 8 bases lay in between. The CDR3 is 14 amino acids. Germline lookup yields CDR1 MNHEY and CDR2 SMNVEV (reference sequence). Points on this clone: The antigen remains unidentified.

The repertoire was sequenced with immunoSEQ multiplex PCR; TCRdb's copy has only in-frame clones and lacks some. The sample lists 70,000 to 95,000 clones; just under 95% were seen once. This chain uses TRBV27 with TRBJ1-1, with D unresolved. The material was unstimulated CD8+ T cells sorted from spleen or lymph node cells, obtained before transplant. The TCR sequence derives from a human donor who was the organ donor for an intestinal transplant. CDR3 DNA sequence: TGTGCCAGCAGTTTAAATGGGCCGAACACTGAAGCTTTCTTT. It is translated as CASSLNGPNTEAFF.